The rows below give T cell receptor beta chains drawn from one sample of a study of shared clonotypes between healthy human individuals. Clones were read by immunoSEQ multiplex PCR, and TCRdb kept only the in-frame ones, dropping some. The data hold 1.6 million or so clones, with roughly 97% observed a single time. Input material: naive CD4+ T cells sorted from blood. The receptors here all came from a man aged 25-45 years in good health. The CDR3 runs from the conserved cysteine through the conserved F or W. Each record gives: J gene, V gene, D gene, clone size, CDR3 DNA, CDR3 protein. A D gene is named only where the DNA matches it firmly. A clone size is listed for some rows: how often the clone was seen (once, few, many), or a class if it is expanded.

TRBJ1-4,TRBV5-1,.,.,TGCGCCAGCAGCTTGGCTCTACAGGGTGGAGAAAAACTGTTTTTT,CASSLALQGGEKLFF
TRBJ1-5,TRBV6-1,TRBD1,.,TGTGCCATCCGGGGACAGGGGGCGGGCAATCAGCCCCAGCATTTT,CAIRGQGAGNQPQHF
TRBJ2-2,TRBV10-3,.,.,TGTGCCATCAGTGACCACCGGGACAAGTACACCGGGGAGCTGTTTTTT,CAISDHRDKYTGELFF
TRBJ2-1,TRBV10-3,.,.,TGTGCCATCAGTGAGTCTCGGGGGTTGCAGTTCTTC,CAISESRGLQFF
TRBJ2-7,TRBV11-2,.,.,TGTGCCAGCAGCTTAGCAGGATACGAGCAGTACTTC,CASSLAGYEQYF
TRBJ2-5,TRBV5-4,.,once,TGTGCCAGCAGCTTGGAACCCGAAAGGGAGACCCAGTACTTC,CASSLEPERETQYF
TRBJ2-2,TRBV15,.,.,TGTGCCACCAGCAGGAACAGGGTATCGGCCGGGGAGCTGTTTTTT,CATSRNRVSAGELFF
TRBJ2-3,TRBV7-8,TRBD2,.,TGTGCCAGCAGCCCCCAGGCGGGAGGCACAGATACGCAGTATTTT,CASSPQAGGTDTQYF
TRBJ2-7,TRBV2,TRBD2,.,TGTGCCAGCAGTATTCTAGCGGGAGGGCCGAGCGAGCAGTACTTC,CASSILAGGPSEQYF
TRBJ1-5,TRBV14,.,once,TGTGCCAGCAGCCAAGGCCGGGGTAATCCCCAGCATTTT,CASSQGRGNPQHF
TRBJ2-6,TRBV18,.,.,TGTGCCAGCTCACTATCAGCTGGGGCCAACGTCCTGACTTTC,CASSLSAGANVLTF
TRBJ1-5,TRBV7-2,TRBD1,.,TGTGCCAGCAGCAAGAGACAGGGGATGGATAGCAATCAGCCCCAGCATTTT,CASSKRQGMDSNQPQHF
TRBJ2-2,TRBV29-1,.,.,TGCAGCGTTGACCTGCTGAACACCGGGGAGCTGTTTTTT,CSVDLLNTGELFF
TRBJ2-1,TRBV5-4,TRBD1,once,TGTGCCAGCAGCCCAGACAGGGGTTCTCTCTCCTCCTACAATGAGCAGTTCTTC,CASSPDRGSLSSYNEQFF
TRBJ1-2,TRBV11-2,.,.,TGTGCCAGCAGCTTATCAGGGTTGGGCTATGGCTACACCTTC,CASSLSGLGYGYTF
TRBJ2-5,TRBV2,.,.,TGTGCCAGCAGTGTTGACTCACAAGAGACCCAGTACTTC,CASSVDSQETQYF
TRBJ2-3,TRBV4-3,TRBD2,.,TGCGCCAGCAGCACAAGACGCCGGCTAGCGGGAAACGTTAGCACAGATACGCAGTATTTT,CASSTRRRLAGNVSTDTQYF
TRBJ1-4,TRBV6-1,.,.,TGTGCCAGCAGTGAAACTTTCGACCGCTATGAAAAACTGTTTTTT,CASSETFDRYEKLFF